Following are 27 T cell receptor beta chains from one sample sequenced in a study of regulatory T cells in long-lasting Graves disease. As for time point: persistent/refractory GD, antithyroid drugs over 5 years with positive TRAb. Generation of the TCR library employed RNA extracted from PBMCs. CDR3 regions were amplified by Arm-PCR using iRepertoire HTBI primers to build TCR beta libraries. TCRdb processed the multiplex PCR reads anew with MiXCR; each CDR3 protein has one entry. Seen here are roughly 400,000 distinct CDR3 sequences, 21% observed once, and the top ten hold 14%. This specimen consisted of peripheral blood mononuclear cells (PBMCs), obtained when the disease was refractory, from a patient treated with antithyroid drugs. Receptors were obtained from a female donor with Graves disease.

This clonotype was seen at least ten times. The J gene is TRBJ2-7, the V gene TRBV28; D uncertain. V was shortened by 5 bases and J by 6 bases, with 17 bases between the two germline ends. The CDR3 extends over 14 amino acids. From germline, CDR1 is MDHEN and CDR2 SYDVKM. The CDR3 spells CASSPVPPRSEQYF. The CDR3 nucleotides are TGTGCCAGCAGTCCCGTCCCCCCGAGATCCGAGCAGTACTTC.

A note on this clonotype: One junction end does not reproduce the germline sequence, and a read error may be involved. The chain carries TRBV20-1 and TRBJ2-4, with TRBD2 matching 9 bases. Germline V gene data show CDR1 as DFQATT and CDR2 as SNEGSKA (reference sequence). This CDR3 contains 16 residues. CDR3 coding DNA: TGCAGTGCCAGAGGGGGGGGGCTAGCGGGAAAAAACATTCAGTACTTC. This gives the protein CSARGGGLAGKNIQYF.

This clonotype occurred many times. DNA of the CDR3: TGTGCCAGCAGTTACAGCAGCCCCTACGAGCAGTACTTC. It codes for CASSYSSPYEQYF. The J gene is TRBJ2-7, the V gene TRBV6-5, with D unresolved. V dropped 2 bases and J dropped 2 bases, with 7 bases sitting between them. Germline lookup yields CDR1 MNHEY and CDR2 SVGAGI. The CDR3 covers 13 residues.

This clonotype was seen at least ten times. V gene TRBV7-3 combines with J gene TRBJ2-5, with no clear D. The V end lost 2 bases, the J end lost 4 bases, and 8 bases lay between the germline ends. This CDR3 comprises 13 residues. Germline CDR1 is SGHTA and CDR2 is FQGTGA. CDR3: CASSLVPAETQYF. The CDR3 nucleotides are TGTGCCAGCAGCTTAGTCCCGGCAGAGACCCAGTACTTC.

The chain has TRBV18 and TRBJ2-7, with 10 bases fitting TRBD2. CDR3 length: 15 residues. The germline V gene has CDR1 KGHSH and CDR2 LQKENI. Trimming removed 3 bases from V and 7 bases from J; junction bases left unmatched: 9. CDR3 in DNA: TGTGCCAGCTCACCCACGAGCGGGAGGGCGGGGGAGCAGTACTTC. It yields the protein CASSPTSGRAGEQYF.

The chain carries TRBV18 and TRBJ2-7; TRBD1 agrees at 9 bases. The germline V gene has CDR1 KGHSH and CDR2 LQKENI. The CDR3 spans 16 residues. The ends lost 4 bases at V and 2 bases at J; junction bases unmatched: 9. The CDR3 spells CASSRRGQGNPYEQYF. The CDR3 nucleotides are TGTGCCAGCTCACGCAGGGGACAGGGAAACCCCTACGAGCAGTACTTC.

This clonotype came up a few times. An end of the junction does not agree with germline; a read error may underlie this. The chain links TRBV20-1 to TRBJ2-1, with 8 bases identical to TRBD2. Looked up from germline, CDR1 is DFQATT and CDR2 is SNEGSKA (reference sequence). The CDR3 is 15 residues long. CDR3 sequence reads: CSARVPSGSFNEQFF. The CDR3 DNA follows: TGCAGTGCTAGAGTTCCTAGCGGGTCCTTCAATGAGCAGTTCTTC.

This clonotype was counted ten times or more. This CDR3 reads CASSLNLAGDVQYF. In DNA form, the CDR3 reads TGTGCCAGCAGCTTAAATCTAGCGGGAGACGTGCAGTACTTC. J is TRBJ2-7 and V is TRBV7-8; 10 positions match TRBD2. The CDR3 is made up of 14 amino acids. V trimming: 2 bases; J trimming: 9 bases; junction bases outside the gene matches: 7. The germline CDR1 and CDR2 sequences are SGHVS and FQNEAQ.

This clonotype was counted at least ten times. The chain joins TRBV2 to TRBJ1-5, with a possible D match to TRBD1 (6 bases). Germline lookup yields CDR1 SNHLY and CDR2 FYNNEI. This CDR3 is 12 amino acids long. The V and J ends lost 6 bases and 6 bases respectively, with 9 bases between them. CDR3 DNA sequence: TGTGCCAGCAGCAGGGGAAGTCAGCCCCAGCATTTT. This gives the protein CASSRGSQPQHF. The full variable domain, in which reference TRBV2 and TRBJ1-5 provide the parts outside the CDR3, is EPEVTQTPSHQVTQMGQEVILRCVPISNHLYFYWYRQILGQKVEFLVSFYNNEISEKSEIFDDQFSVERPDGSNFTLKIRSTKLEDSAMYFCASSRGSQPQHFGDGTRLSIL.

The CDR3 spells CASSPDRGRGAFF. DNA of the CDR3: TGTGCCAGTAGTCCCGACAGGGGGCGCGGAGCTTTCTTT. The rearrangement uses TRBV19 and TRBJ1-1; TRBD1 matches at 10 bases. V lost 5 bases and J lost 10; bases outside the gene matches: 7. The CDR3 contains 13 residues. In germline, CDR1 is LNHDA, CDR2 SQIVND (reference sequence).

V gene TRBV5-1 combines with J gene TRBJ2-3, with D tentatively TRBD1 or TRBD2 (6 bases each). The CDR3 covers 17 residues. Trimming removed 3 bases from V and 3 bases from J, with 20 bases in between. Germline lookup yields CDR1 SGHRS and CDR2 YFSETQ. CDR3 bases: TGCGCCAGCAGCTGGGGGCGGGACTCCTCGGGGACAGATACGCAGTATTTT. Amino acids: CASSWGRDSSGTDTQYF.

Many counts were recorded for this clonotype. This chain joins TRBV28 and TRBJ1-2; D is uncertain. The CDR3 spans 13 residues. V was pared by 3 bases and J by 1 base, with 6 bases between. The V gene's germline CDR1 is MDHEN and CDR2 SYDVKM. The CDR3 loop reads CASSFSDNYGYTF. CDR3 nucleotides: TGTGCCAGCAGTTTTTCAGATAACTATGGCTACACCTTC.

In this sample, this clonotype turned up many times. The J gene is TRBJ2-7, the V gene TRBV12-3 or TRBV12-4; TRBD2 matches at 7 bases. The ends lost 5 bases at V and 3 bases at J; junction bases unmatched: 1. The CDR3 runs 12 residues. The CDR3 region has the DNA TGTGCCAGCAGTGCTAGCGGCTACGAGCAGTACTTC. The encoded protein is CASSASGYEQYF.

This chain uses TRBV19 with TRBJ1-5, with D unclear. CDR3 length: 15 residues. Germline lookup yields CDR1 LNHDA and CDR2 SQIVND (reference sequence). Trimming stripped 6 bases from V and 0 bases from J, with 12 bases between. CDR3 bases: TGTGCCAGTAGACCTACAGTATATAGCAATCAGCCCCAGCATTTT. It yields the protein CASRPTVYSNQPQHF.

In DNA, the CDR3 is TGCAGCGTTACCACAGTCGGGTATGACACAGATACGCAGTATTTT. This sequence encodes CSVTTVGYDTDTQYF. The chain has TRBV29-1 and TRBJ2-3; no clear D. Germline V lookup: CDR1 SQVTM, CDR2 ANQGSEA. V was shortened by 5 bases and J by 2 bases, with 17 bases between the two germline ends. This CDR3 spans 15 amino acids.

The chain uses TRBV25-1 and TRBJ1-2; D not certain. The CDR3 runs to 16 residues. V lost 1 base to trimming and J lost 4 bases, with 16 bases between them. CDR1 is MGHDK and CDR2 is SYGVNS in the germline V gene. The CDR3 DNA reads TGTGCCAGCAGTGAATTTTTTATGGAGACCACCTATGGCTACACCTTC. Amino acids: CASSEFFMETTYGYTF.

This clonotype was found once. V usage is TRBV7-9 and J usage is TRBJ1-6; D is perhaps TRBD1 (5 bases). The CDR3 length is 14 residues. V lost 8 bases and J 6 bases, leaving 14 bases between the germline ends. The germline gives CDR1 SEHNR, CDR2 FQNEAQ (reference sequence). In nucleotides, the CDR3 is TGTGCCAGCTCGGAGGGGCAGGTTAATTCACCCCTCCACTTT. Its translation is CASSEGQVNSPLHF.

Comment on this clonotype: Since a much larger clone is just one base distant, this may be a read error. The J gene is TRBJ1-2, the V gene TRBV12-3 or TRBV12-4, with D tentatively TRBD1 (6 bases). The CDR3 is 13 amino acids. The CDR3 nucleotides are TGTGCCAGCGGTTTAAGGGGGGCCTATGGCTACACCTTC. This encodes CASGLRGAYGYTF.

Remarks on this clonotype: A read error may explain this, as a much larger clone is one base away. The rearrangement links TRBV6-2 or TRBV6-3 to TRBJ2-5, with TRBD2 identical over 11 bases. The end of the DNA aligns better with TRBJ2-7, so the J call may be wrong. The CDR3 has 16 residues. Germline V lookup: CDR1 MNHEY, CDR2 SVGEGT. The CDR3 DNA reads as TGTGCCAGCGGTGACCCTGGGACTAGCGGAGCCTACGAGCAGTACTTC. Translated: CASGDPGTSGAYEQYF.

This chain joins TRBV2 and TRBJ2-7, with 9 positions matching TRBD2. Germline assignment: CDR1 SNHLY and CDR2 FYNNEI. The trim removed 6 bases at V and 6 bases at J, leaving 12 bases unmatched. This CDR3 is 15 amino acids long. CDR3 DNA: TGTGCCAGCAGCGGAGCGCGGGGGGGAAAGGCCGAGCAGTACTTC. Translating gives CASSGARGGKAEQYF.

This clonotype was observed at least ten times. DNA of the CDR3: TGTGCCAGCAGCCCTCTAGCGGGAAAGGACGAGCAGTACTTC. Translating gives CASSPLAGKDEQYF. The chain is built from TRBV7-9 and TRBJ2-7; 9 bases are a match to TRBD2. The CDR3 is made up of 14 amino acids. In germline, CDR1 is SEHNR, CDR2 FQNEAQ (reference sequence). V was clipped by 5 bases and J by 5 bases; unmatched bases: 7.

This clonotype was detected many times. The genes are TRBV2 and TRBJ2-7; tentative D call: TRBD1 (5 bases). The CDR3 is 14 residues long. From germline, CDR1 is SNHLY and CDR2 FYNNEI. V was clipped by 7 bases and J by 3 bases, with 16 bases between them. CDR3 DNA sequence: TGTGCCAGCAATGACCACGACAGTAGCTACGAGCAGTACTTC. Translation gives CASNDHDSSYEQYF.

With respect to this clonotype: This sequence may be a read error, since a much larger clone differs from it by one base. This chain connects TRBV7-9 to TRBJ2-5; 9 nucleotides align to TRBD2. This CDR3 is 16 amino acids long. Germline lookup yields CDR1 SEHNR and CDR2 FQNEAQ (reference sequence). CDR3 region: CAGSLGLAGIQETQYF. The CDR3 region has the DNA TGTGCCGGCAGCTTAGGGCTAGCGGGAATACAAGAGACCCAGTACTTC.

This chain links TRBV7-3 with TRBJ2-6; D unclear. Trimming took off 2 bases at V and 1 base at J, with 21 bases between the two ends. The CDR3 covers 20 residues. CDR1 SGHTA and CDR2 FQGTGA come from the germline V gene. This CDR3 is CASSLGFVSQLDSGANVLTF. In DNA form, the CDR3 reads TGTGCCAGCAGCTTAGGATTCGTGAGTCAGCTAGATTCTGGGGCCAACGTCCTGACTTTC.

This clonotype was seen repeatedly, ten times or more. The gene calls are TRBV28 and TRBJ2-7; 11 bases match TRBD2. This CDR3 has 15 amino acids. V shed 7 bases and J 2 bases; nucleotides not matched to a gene: 7. Germline lookup yields CDR1 MDHEN and CDR2 SYDVKM. The CDR3 spells CASTQSSGRPYEQYF. The CDR3 DNA sequence: TGTGCCAGCACCCAATCTAGCGGGAGGCCCTACGAGCAGTACTTC.

The chain employs TRBV9 and TRBJ1-3; D is unresolved. Germline V gene data show CDR1 as SGDLS and CDR2 as YYNGEE. Trimming cost V 0 bases and J 3 bases, with 7 bases left between them. The CDR3 runs to 14 residues. The CDR3: CASSVDEVGNTIYF. CDR3 coding DNA: TGTGCCAGCAGCGTAGATGAAGTTGGAAACACCATATATTTT.

V is TRBV6-2 or TRBV6-3 and J is TRBJ2-5, with 12 bases fitting TRBD2. Germline loops: CDR1 MNHEY, CDR2 SVGEGT. The length of the CDR3 is 16 residues. V lost 0 bases to trimming and J lost 7 bases; unmatched junction nucleotides: 6. The CDR3 DNA is TGTGCCAGCAGTTACTCGACTAGCGGGGGCCGGGGGACCCAGTACTTC. It specifies CASSYSTSGGRGTQYF.